The rows below give T cell receptor beta chains drawn from one sample of a study of blood T cell repertoires in COVID-19. Measured with immunoSEQ multiplex PCR; TCRdb has only the in-frame clones, and not every one. Among about 46,000 clones listed, more than 75% were seen once. The sample comprised peripheral blood. These receptors all come from a human donor in a cohort sampled during active COVID-19. Each CDR3 is given without its conserved first and last residue.

V	CDR3
TRBV19	ASSIVTQQAPRAF
TRBV7-3	ASSSGQGDTIY
TRBV6-6	ASSYTGLNTGELF
TRBV7-3	ASSLIRADTQY
TRBV5-1	ASSLEFGNYGYT
TRBV27	ASSPGGLNEQF
TRBV5-5	ASSLGTGGTGELF
TRBV6-5	ASRIHSQGTQY
TRBV7-2	ASSARVVGGPLLGQY
TRBV28	ASSLGGAAPLLEQY
TRBV3-1/TRBV3-2	ASSQGSYGIGYT
TRBV6-2/TRBV6-3	ASSSPTGRGQPQH
TRBV27	ASSFGGRETQY
TRBV3-1/TRBV3-2	ASSQGGLSTDTQY
TRBV5-1	ASSTRTGAEEQY
TRBV4-1	ASSIRTSGNSYEQY
TRBV2	ASSPGGNTIY
TRBV5-6	ASSLATDSGWAF
TRBV29-1	SVFKIENEQF
TRBV5-6	ASGPGGGEQY
TRBV27	ASSPGVQRSYEQY
TRBV4-1	ASSQAPRDSPYGYT
TRBV6-6	ASSPIVTDRVGETQY
TRBV30	AWSPGMIYGYT
TRBV5-4	ASSRDSYEQY
TRBV5-1	ASSLVAGSGGNNEQF
TRBV29-1	SVGDSTYEQY
TRBV5-6	ASSLGTYNTGELF
TRBV6-2/TRBV6-3	ASSRSGGADEQY
TRBV4-3	ASSQDNQANEQY
TRBV3-1/TRBV3-2	ASSQEELDRNTEAF
TRBV9	ASSVGTGSGNEQF
TRBV5-1	ASSATGQGEQY
TRBV20-1	SASGAGGRYNEQF
TRBV13	ASSLTGEFATNEKLF
TRBV30	AWTLGDSTIYGYT